Detailed here is one T cell receptor (beta chain). Its antigen is currently unknown. This sample stems from a study of immune evolution from preneoplasia to lung adenocarcinoma. Study-wide background: HLA loss of heterozygosity: less than 9% AIS, over 12% MIA, over 25% ADC, none AAH. General observations from the study: T cell clonality was higher in KRAS-mutant than EGFR-mutant or wild-type nodules.

Resections took place in Japan or China from about 2014 to 2018. Premalignant or tumor cells were enriched by macro-dissection after pathologic assessment. This table comes from immunoSEQ multiplex PCR, and its TCRdb copy is limited to in-frame clones, with some not included. The data show a few thousand clones, roughly nine tenths seen once. This sequence was found in a donor older than 65 with lung adenocarcinoma. The sample consisted of FFPE minimally invasive lung adenocarcinoma tissue.

DNA of the CDR3: TGCAGCGGACCACGAGCTGGGGCCAACGTCCTGACTTTC. Translating gives CSGPRAGANVLTF. V and J are TRBV29-1 and TRBJ2-6; D is ambiguous. This CDR3 is 13 amino acids long. V lost 7 bases, J lost 2 bases, and 9 bases lay in between. CDR1 is SQVTM and CDR2 is ANQGSEA in the germline V gene.